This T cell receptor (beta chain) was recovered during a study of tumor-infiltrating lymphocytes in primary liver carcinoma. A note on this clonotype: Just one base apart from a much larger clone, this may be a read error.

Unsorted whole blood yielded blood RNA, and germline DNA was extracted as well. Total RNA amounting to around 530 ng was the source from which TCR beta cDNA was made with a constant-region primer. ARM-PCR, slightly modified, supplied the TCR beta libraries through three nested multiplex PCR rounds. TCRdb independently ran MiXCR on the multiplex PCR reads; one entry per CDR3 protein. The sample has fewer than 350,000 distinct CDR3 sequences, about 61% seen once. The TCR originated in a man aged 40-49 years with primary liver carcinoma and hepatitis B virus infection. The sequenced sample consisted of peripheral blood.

CDR3 sequence reads: CASSVSRQPQHF. The CDR3 DNA sequence: TGTGCCAGCAGTGTCAGCCGACAGCCCCAGCATTTT. The rearrangement links TRBV6-1 to TRBJ1-5; D gene uncertain. V lost 4 bases, J lost 7 bases, and 8 bases lay in between. The germline V gene has CDR1 MNHNS and CDR2 SASEGT. CDR3 length: 12 amino acids.